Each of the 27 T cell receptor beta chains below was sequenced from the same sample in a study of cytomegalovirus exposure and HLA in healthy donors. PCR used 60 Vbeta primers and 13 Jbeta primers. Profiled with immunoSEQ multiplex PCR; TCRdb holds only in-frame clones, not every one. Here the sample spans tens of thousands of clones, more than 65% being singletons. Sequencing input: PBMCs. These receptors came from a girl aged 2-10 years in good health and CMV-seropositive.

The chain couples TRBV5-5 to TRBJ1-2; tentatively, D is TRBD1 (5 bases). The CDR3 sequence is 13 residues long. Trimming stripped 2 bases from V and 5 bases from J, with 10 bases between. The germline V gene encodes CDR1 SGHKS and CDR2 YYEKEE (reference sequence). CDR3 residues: CASSFQEGYGYTF. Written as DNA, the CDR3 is TGTGCCAGCAGCTTCCAGGAGGGGTATGGCTACACCTTC.

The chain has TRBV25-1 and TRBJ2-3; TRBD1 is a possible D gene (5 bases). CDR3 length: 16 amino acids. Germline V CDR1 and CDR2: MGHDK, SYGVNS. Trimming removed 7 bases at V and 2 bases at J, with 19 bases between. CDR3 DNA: TGTGCCAGCACCCCGGGTTGGGGCGGAGACACAGATACGCAGTATTTT. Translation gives CASTPGWGGDTDTQYF.

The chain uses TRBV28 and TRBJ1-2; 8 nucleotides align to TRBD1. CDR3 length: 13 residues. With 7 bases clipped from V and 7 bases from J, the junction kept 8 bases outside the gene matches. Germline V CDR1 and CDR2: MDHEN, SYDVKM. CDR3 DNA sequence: TGTGCCAGCATCGTACAGGGGGTAGGTGGCTACACCTTC. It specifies CASIVQGVGGYTF.

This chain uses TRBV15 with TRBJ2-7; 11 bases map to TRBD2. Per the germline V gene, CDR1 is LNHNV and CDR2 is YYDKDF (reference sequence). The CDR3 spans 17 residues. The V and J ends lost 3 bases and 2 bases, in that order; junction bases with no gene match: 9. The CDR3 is CATSSTLGLAEPYEQYF. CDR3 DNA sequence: TGTGCCACCAGCAGCACGTTGGGACTAGCGGAACCCTACGAGCAGTACTTC.

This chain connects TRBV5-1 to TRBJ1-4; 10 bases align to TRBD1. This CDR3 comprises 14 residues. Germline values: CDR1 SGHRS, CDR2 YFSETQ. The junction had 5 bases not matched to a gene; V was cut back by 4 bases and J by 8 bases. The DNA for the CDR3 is TGCGCCAGCAGCCGGGGACAGGGGTCGGAAAAACTGTTTTTT. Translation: CASSRGQGSEKLFF.

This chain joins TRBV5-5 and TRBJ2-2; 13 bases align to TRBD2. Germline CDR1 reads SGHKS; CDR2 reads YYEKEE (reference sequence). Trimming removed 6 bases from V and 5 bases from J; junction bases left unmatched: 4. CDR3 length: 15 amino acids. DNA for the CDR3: TGTGCCAGCATGACTAGCGGGAGGTTAACCGGGGAGCTGTTTTTT. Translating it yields CASMTSGRLTGELFF.

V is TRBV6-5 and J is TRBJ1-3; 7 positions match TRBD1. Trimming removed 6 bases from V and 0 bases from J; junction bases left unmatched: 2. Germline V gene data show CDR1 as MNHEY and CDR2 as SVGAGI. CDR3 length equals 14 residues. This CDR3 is CASRRQGSGNTIYF. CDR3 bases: TGTGCCAGCAGGCGACAGGGCTCTGGAAACACCATATATTTT.

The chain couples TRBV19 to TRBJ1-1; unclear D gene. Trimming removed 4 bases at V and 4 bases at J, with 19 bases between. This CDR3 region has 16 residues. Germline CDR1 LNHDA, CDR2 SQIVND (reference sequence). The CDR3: CASSTREYLRLTEAFF. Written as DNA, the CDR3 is TGTGCCAGTAGTACTCGGGAATATCTCCGACTCACTGAAGCTTTCTTT.

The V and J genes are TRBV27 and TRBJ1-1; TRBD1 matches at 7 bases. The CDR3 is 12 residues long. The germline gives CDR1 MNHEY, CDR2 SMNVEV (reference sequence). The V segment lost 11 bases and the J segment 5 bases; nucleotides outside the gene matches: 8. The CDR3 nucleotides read TGTGCCGTGCAGACAGGGCAGACTGAAGCTTTCTTT. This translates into CAVQTGQTEAFF.

The CDR3, as DNA: TGTGCCAGCAGCTTAGGACTAGTTTTTGCCCATGAGCAGTTCTTC. It translates to CASSLGLVFAHEQFF. The gene calls are TRBV7-9 and TRBJ2-1, with D possibly TRBD2 on 6 matching bases. The V end was cut by 1 base, the J end by 8 bases, with 15 bases between. The germline CDR1 and CDR2 sequences are SEHNR and FQNEAQ (reference sequence). The CDR3 runs 15 residues. Looking up the rest from reference TRBV7-9 and TRBJ2-1 gives the full variable domain: DTGVSQNPRHKITKRGQNVTFRCDPISEHNRLYWYRQTLGQGPEFLTYFQNEAQLEKSRLLSDRFSAERPKGSFSTLEIQRTEQGDSAMYLCASSLGLVFAHEQFFGPGTRLTVL.

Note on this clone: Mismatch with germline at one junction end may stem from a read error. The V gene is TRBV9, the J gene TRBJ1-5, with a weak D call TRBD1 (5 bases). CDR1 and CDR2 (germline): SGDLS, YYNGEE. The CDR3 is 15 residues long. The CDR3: CANSLGDSPNQPQHF. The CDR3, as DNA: TGTGCCAACAGCCTTGGAGACAGTCCCAATCAGCCCCAGCATTTT.

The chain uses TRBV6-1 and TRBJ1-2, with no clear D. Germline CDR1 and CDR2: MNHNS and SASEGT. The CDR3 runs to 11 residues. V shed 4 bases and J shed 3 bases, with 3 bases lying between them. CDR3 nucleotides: TGTGCCAGCAGTGCATACTATGGCTACACCTTC. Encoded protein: CASSAYYGYTF.

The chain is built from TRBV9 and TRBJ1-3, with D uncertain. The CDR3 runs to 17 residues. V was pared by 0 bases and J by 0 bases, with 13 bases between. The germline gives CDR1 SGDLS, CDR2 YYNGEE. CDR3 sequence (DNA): TGTGCCAGCAGCGTAGATAGAGGACTGCACTCTGGAAACACCATATATTTT. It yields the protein CASSVDRGLHSGNTIYF.

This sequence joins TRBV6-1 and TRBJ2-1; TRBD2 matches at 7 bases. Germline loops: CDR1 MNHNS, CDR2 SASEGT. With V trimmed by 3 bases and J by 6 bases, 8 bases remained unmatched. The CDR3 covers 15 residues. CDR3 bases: TGTGCCAGCAGTGACCTAAGACTAGCCGGCAATGAGCAGTTCTTC. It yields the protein CASSDLRLAGNEQFF.

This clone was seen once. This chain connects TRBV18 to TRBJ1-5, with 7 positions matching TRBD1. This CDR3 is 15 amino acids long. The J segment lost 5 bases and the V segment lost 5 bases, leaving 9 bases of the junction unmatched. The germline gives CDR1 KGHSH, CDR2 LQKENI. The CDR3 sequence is CASSSDRTPYQPQHF. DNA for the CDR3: TGTGCCAGCTCATCGGACAGGACCCCCTATCAGCCCCAGCATTTT.

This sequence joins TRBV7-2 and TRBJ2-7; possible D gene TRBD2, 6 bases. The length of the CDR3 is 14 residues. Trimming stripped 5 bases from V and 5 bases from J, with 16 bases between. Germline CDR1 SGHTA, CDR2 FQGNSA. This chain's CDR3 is CASSPGLLIDEQYF. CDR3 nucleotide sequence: TGTGCCAGCAGCCCGGGACTCCTGATCGACGAGCAGTACTTC.

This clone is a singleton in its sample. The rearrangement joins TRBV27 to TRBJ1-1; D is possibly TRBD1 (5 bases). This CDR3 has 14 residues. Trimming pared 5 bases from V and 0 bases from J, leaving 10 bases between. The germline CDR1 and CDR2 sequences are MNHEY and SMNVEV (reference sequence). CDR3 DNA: TGTGCCAGCAGTCCACGGGGGATGAACACTGAAGCTTTCTTT. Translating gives CASSPRGMNTEAFF.

CDR3 loop: CASSCLRPGGPYEQYF. The CDR3 DNA is TGTGCCAGCAGTTGCCTCCGACCGGGTGGCCCCTACGAGCAGTACTTC. The rearrangement links TRBV6-6 to TRBJ2-7; D is unresolved. V was cut by 4 bases and J by 2 bases, with 18 bases left in between. The CDR3 totals 16 residues. In germline, CDR1 is MNHNY, CDR2 SVGAGI (reference sequence).

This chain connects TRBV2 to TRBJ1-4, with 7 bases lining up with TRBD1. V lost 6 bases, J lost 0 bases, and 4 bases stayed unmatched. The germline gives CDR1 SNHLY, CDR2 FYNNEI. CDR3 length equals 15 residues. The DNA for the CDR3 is TGTGCCAGCAGATACGGACAGGCAACTAATGAAAAACTGTTTTTT. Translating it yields CASRYGQATNEKLFF. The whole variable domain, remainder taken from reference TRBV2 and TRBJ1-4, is EPEVTQTPSHQVTQMGQEVILRCVPISNHLYFYWYRQILGQKVEFLVSFYNNEISEKSEIFDDQFSVERPDGSNFTLKIRSTKLEDSAMYFCASRYGQATNEKLFFGSGTQLSVL.

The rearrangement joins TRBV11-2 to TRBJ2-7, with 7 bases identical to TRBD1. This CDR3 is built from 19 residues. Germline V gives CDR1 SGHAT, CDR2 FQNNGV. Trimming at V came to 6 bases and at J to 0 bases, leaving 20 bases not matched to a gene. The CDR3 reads CASSLRGLGGTISSYEQYF. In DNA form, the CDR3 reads TGTGCCAGCAGTCTTAGGGGGCTAGGGGGAACGATAAGCTCCTACGAGCAGTACTTC.

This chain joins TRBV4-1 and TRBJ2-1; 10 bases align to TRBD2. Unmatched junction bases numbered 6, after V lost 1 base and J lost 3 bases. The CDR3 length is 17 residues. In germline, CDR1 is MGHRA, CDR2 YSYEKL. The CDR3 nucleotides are TGCGCCAGCAGCCAAGGGCTACTAGCGGGGCTCTACAATGAGCAGTTCTTC. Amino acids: CASSQGLLAGLYNEQFF.

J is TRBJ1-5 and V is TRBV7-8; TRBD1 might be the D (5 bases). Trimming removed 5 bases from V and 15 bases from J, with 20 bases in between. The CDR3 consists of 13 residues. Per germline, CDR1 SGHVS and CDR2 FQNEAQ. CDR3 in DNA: TGTGCCAGCAGCCTCTCCGGGGACTCCAAGGGGCATTTT. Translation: CASSLSGDSKGHF.

CDR3 residues: CASSLKTAPLGTEAFF. The CDR3 nucleotides read TGTGCCAGCAGCTTAAAAACAGCCCCTTTGGGCACTGAAGCTTTCTTT. The chain employs TRBV5-4 and TRBJ1-1, with D unclear. Trimming stripped 2 bases from V and 4 bases from J, with 18 bases between. The CDR3 contains 16 residues. Per germline, CDR1 SGHNT and CDR2 YYREEE (reference sequence).

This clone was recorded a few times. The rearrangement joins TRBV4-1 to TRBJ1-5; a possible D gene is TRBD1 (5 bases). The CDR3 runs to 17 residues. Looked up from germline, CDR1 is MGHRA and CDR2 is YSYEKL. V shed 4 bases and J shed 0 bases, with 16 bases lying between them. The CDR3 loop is CASSREDQGLSNQPQHF. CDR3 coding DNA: TGCGCCAGCAGCCGAGAAGACCAGGGTCTTAGCAATCAGCCCCAGCATTTT.

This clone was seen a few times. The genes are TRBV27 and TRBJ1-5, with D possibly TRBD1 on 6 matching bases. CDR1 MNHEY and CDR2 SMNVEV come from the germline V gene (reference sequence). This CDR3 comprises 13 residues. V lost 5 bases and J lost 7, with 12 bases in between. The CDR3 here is CASSTARGQPQHF. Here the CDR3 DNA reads TGTGCCAGCAGTACCGCTAGGGGGCAGCCCCAGCATTTT.

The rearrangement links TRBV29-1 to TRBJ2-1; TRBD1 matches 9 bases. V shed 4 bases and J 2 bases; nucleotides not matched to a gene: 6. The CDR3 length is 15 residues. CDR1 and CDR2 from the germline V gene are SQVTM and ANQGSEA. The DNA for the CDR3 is TGCAGCGTTGGAAGGGGGGACAGGGCCTACAATGAGCAGTTCTTC. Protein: CSVGRGDRAYNEQFF.

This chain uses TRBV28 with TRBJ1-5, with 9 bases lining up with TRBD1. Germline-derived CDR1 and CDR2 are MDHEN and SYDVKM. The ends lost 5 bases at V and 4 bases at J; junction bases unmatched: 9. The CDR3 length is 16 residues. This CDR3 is CASSLSDRGWNQPQHF. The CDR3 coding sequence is TGTGCCAGCAGTCTAAGCGACAGGGGGTGGAATCAGCCCCAGCATTTT.